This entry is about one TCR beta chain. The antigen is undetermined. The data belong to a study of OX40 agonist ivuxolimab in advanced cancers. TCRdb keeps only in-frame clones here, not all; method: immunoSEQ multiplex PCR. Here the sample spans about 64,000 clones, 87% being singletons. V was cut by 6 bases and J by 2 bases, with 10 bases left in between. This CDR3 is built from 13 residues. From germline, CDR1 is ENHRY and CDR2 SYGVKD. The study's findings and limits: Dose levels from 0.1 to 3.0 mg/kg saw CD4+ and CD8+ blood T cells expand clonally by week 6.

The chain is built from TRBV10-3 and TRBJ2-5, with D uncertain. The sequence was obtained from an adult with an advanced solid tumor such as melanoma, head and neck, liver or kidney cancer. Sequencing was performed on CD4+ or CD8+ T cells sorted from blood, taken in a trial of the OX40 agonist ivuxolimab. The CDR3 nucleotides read TGTGCCATCAGCCTACAAGAGCAAGAGACCCAGTACTTC. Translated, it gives CAISLQEQETQYF.